The rows below give T cell receptor beta chains drawn from one sample of a study of T cell responses to AZD1222 COVID-19 vaccine. Sequencing used immunoSEQ multiplex PCR; TCRdb keeps in-frame clones, though not all of them. This sample carries roughly 200,000 clones, roughly 90% of them seen once, and the ten largest clones take less than 2%. The source was peripheral blood, collected 28 days after the second AZD1222 dose. These receptors were taken from an adult who received the AZD1222 COVID-19 vaccine. CDR3s include the opening cysteine and the closing phenylalanine or tryptophan. Each record gives: D gene, V gene, clone size, J gene, CDR3 protein, CDR3 DNA. A D gene is named only where the DNA matches it firmly. Clone size is given for some rows only: seen once, a few or many times, or a class if the clone is expanded.

D gene: NA; V gene: TRBV5-1; clone size: NA; J gene: TRBJ2-1; CDR3 protein: CASSPGLLPNWDEQFF; CDR3 DNA: TGCGCCAGCAGCCCGGGACTCCTACCTAATTGGGATGAGCAGTTCTTC
D gene: NA; V gene: TRBV7-3; clone size: NA; J gene: TRBJ2-1; CDR3 protein: CASSSYAGNEQFF; CDR3 DNA: TGTGCCAGCAGCTCTTATGCCGGCAATGAGCAGTTCTTC
D gene: NA; V gene: TRBV10-3; clone size: few; J gene: TRBJ1-1; CDR3 protein: CAISDSWTEAFF; CDR3 DNA: TGTGCCATCAGTGATAGTTGGACTGAAGCTTTCTTT
D gene: TRBD2; V gene: TRBV3-1/TRBV3-2; clone size: NA; J gene: TRBJ2-2; CDR3 protein: CASSPTGTSGTGELFF; CDR3 DNA: TGTGCCAGCAGCCCAACCGGGACTAGCGGCACCGGGGAGCTGTTTTTT
D gene: NA; V gene: TRBV3-1/TRBV3-2; clone size: NA; J gene: TRBJ2-7; CDR3 protein: CASSPRTGRYEQYF; CDR3 DNA: TGTGCCAGCAGCCCTCGTACAGGCCGCTACGAGCAGTACTTC
D gene: NA; V gene: TRBV2; clone size: NA; J gene: TRBJ2-3; CDR3 protein: CASSKLSAADTQYF; CDR3 DNA: TGTGCCAGCAGTAAACTCTCGGCCGCAGATACGCAGTATTTT
D gene: NA; V gene: TRBV18; clone size: NA; J gene: TRBJ2-3; CDR3 protein: CASSPEDTQYF; CDR3 DNA: TGTGCCAGCTCACCGGAGGATACGCAGTATTTT
D gene: TRBD2; V gene: TRBV4-3; clone size: NA; J gene: TRBJ2-2; CDR3 protein: CASSRPRLAGGPNTGELFF; CDR3 DNA: TGCGCCAGCAGCCGACCCAGACTAGCGGGGGGTCCGAACACCGGGGAGCTGTTTTTT
D gene: NA; V gene: TRBV18; clone size: NA; J gene: TRBJ2-7; CDR3 protein: CASSPPHASGEQYF; CDR3 DNA: TGTGCCAGCTCACCCCCCCATGCGTCCGGCGAGCAGTACTTC
D gene: NA; V gene: TRBV6-5; clone size: NA; J gene: TRBJ1-5; CDR3 protein: CASSPRDGQPQHF; CDR3 DNA: TGTGCCAGCAGTCCCAGGGACGGTCAGCCCCAGCATTTT
D gene: TRBD1; V gene: TRBV5-6; clone size: NA; J gene: TRBJ1-1; CDR3 protein: CASSLTGGRSEAFF; CDR3 DNA: TGTGCCAGCAGCTTGACAGGGGGACGGAGTGAAGCTTTCTTT
D gene: NA; V gene: TRBV24-1; clone size: NA; J gene: TRBJ2-3; CDR3 protein: CATSDRGRTDTQYF; CDR3 DNA: TGTGCCACCAGTGATCGGGGGCGCACAGATACGCAGTATTTT
D gene: NA; V gene: TRBV6-5; clone size: NA; J gene: TRBJ1-2; CDR3 protein: CASRDPGHGYTF; CDR3 DNA: TGTGCCAGCAGGGACCCAGGGCACGGCTACACCTTC
D gene: TRBD1; V gene: TRBV19; clone size: NA; J gene: TRBJ2-7; CDR3 protein: CASSMGWGQRIYEQYF; CDR3 DNA: TGTGCCAGTAGTATGGGCTGGGGACAGCGGATCTACGAGCAGTACTTC
D gene: TRBD1; V gene: TRBV6-2/TRBV6-3; clone size: medium-sized; J gene: TRBJ2-7; CDR3 protein: CASSTGELEQYF; CDR3 DNA: TGTGCCAGCAGTACAGGGGAGCTGGAGCAGTACTTC
D gene: NA; V gene: TRBV6-1; clone size: NA; J gene: TRBJ2-4; CDR3 protein: CASSELYLRNIQYF; CDR3 DNA: TGTGCCAGCAGTGAACTGTACTTAAGGAACATTCAGTACTTC
D gene: TRBD1; V gene: TRBV3-1/TRBV3-2; clone size: once; J gene: TRBJ1-5; CDR3 protein: CASSQGQGARQPQHF; CDR3 DNA: TGTGCCAGCAGCCAAGGACAGGGGGCTCGGCAGCCCCAGCATTTT
D gene: NA; V gene: TRBV5-4; clone size: NA; J gene: TRBJ1-1; CDR3 protein: CASSLFAVNTEAFF; CDR3 DNA: TGTGCCAGCAGCTTGTTTGCGGTGAACACTGAAGCTTTCTTT
D gene: NA; V gene: TRBV13; clone size: NA; J gene: TRBJ1-2; CDR3 protein: CASSRTGNYGYTF; CDR3 DNA: TGTGCCAGCAGCCGGACGGGAAACTATGGCTACACCTTC
D gene: NA; V gene: TRBV10-1; clone size: NA; J gene: TRBJ1-1; CDR3 protein: CASSEYVGGGEAFF; CDR3 DNA: TGCGCCAGCAGTGAGTATGTCGGCGGGGGCGAAGCTTTCTTT
D gene: TRBD1; V gene: TRBV4-2; clone size: NA; J gene: TRBJ1-3; CDR3 protein: CASSQFQGDGNTIYF; CDR3 DNA: TGTGCCAGCAGCCAATTCCAGGGGGATGGAAACACCATATATTTT
D gene: TRBD1; V gene: TRBV2; clone size: NA; J gene: TRBJ2-7; CDR3 protein: CASRTGGPYEQYF; CDR3 DNA: TGTGCCAGCAGAACAGGGGGCCCCTACGAGCAGTACTTC
D gene: TRBD1; V gene: TRBV19; clone size: NA; J gene: TRBJ2-7; CDR3 protein: CATQATGGLYEQYF; CDR3 DNA: TGTGCCACTCAGGCTACAGGGGGTCTCTACGAGCAGTACTTC
D gene: NA; V gene: TRBV21-1; clone size: NA; J gene: TRBJ1-4; CDR3 protein: CASSTRRQGVTNF; CDR3 DNA: TGTGCCAGCAGCACGAGGAGACAGGGGGTGACGAATTTT
D gene: TRBD1; V gene: TRBV7-2; clone size: NA; J gene: TRBJ2-7; CDR3 protein: CASSFGQGSYEQYF; CDR3 DNA: TGTGCCAGCAGCTTTGGACAGGGCTCCTACGAGCAGTACTTC
D gene: NA; V gene: TRBV10-2; clone size: NA; J gene: TRBJ2-7; CDR3 protein: CASSERRPNPYEQYF; CDR3 DNA: TGCGCCAGCAGCGAAAGACGGCCTAACCCCTACGAGCAGTACTTC
D gene: TRBD2; V gene: TRBV5-1; clone size: NA; J gene: TRBJ2-3; CDR3 protein: CASSPFSGSSTDTQYF; CDR3 DNA: TGCGCCAGCAGCCCGTTTAGCGGGAGTTCGACAGATACGCAGTATTTT
D gene: TRBD1; V gene: TRBV7-3; clone size: NA; J gene: TRBJ2-2; CDR3 protein: CASSRGGYTGELFF; CDR3 DNA: TGTGCCAGCAGCCGAGGGGGCTACACCGGGGAGCTGTTTTTT
D gene: TRBD1; V gene: TRBV19; clone size: NA; J gene: TRBJ1-5; CDR3 protein: CASSLGQGDQPQHF; CDR3 DNA: TGTGCCAGTAGTCTCGGACAGGGAGATCAGCCCCAGCATTTT
D gene: TRBD1; V gene: TRBV20-1; clone size: NA; J gene: TRBJ1-6; CDR3 protein: CSASTGVDSYNSPLHF; CDR3 DNA: TGCAGTGCTAGTACAGGGGTTGACTCCTATAATTCACCCCTCCACTTT
D gene: TRBD1; V gene: TRBV11-3; clone size: NA; J gene: TRBJ1-1; CDR3 protein: CASSSRPWAGGTEAFF; CDR3 DNA: TGTGCCAGCAGCTCCCGACCTTGGGCAGGGGGCACTGAAGCTTTCTTT